This paragraph covers one TCR beta chain sequence. This sample stems from a study of blood T cell repertoires in COVID-19. The trim removed 3 bases at V and 0 bases at J, leaving 0 bases unmatched. This CDR3 has 15 amino acids. Germline CDR1 is KGHSH and CDR2 is LQKENI. Produced via immunoSEQ multiplex PCR; TCRdb's table is partial and in-frame only. This sample has more than 350,000 clones; approximately 90% occur once, and the top ten carry roughly 0.99%. V is TRBV18 and J is TRBJ2-1, with TRBD2 identical over 9 bases. The sequenced material came from PBMCs or T cells enriched from blood (not recorded which). This TCR came from a man aged 18 to 30 who had recovered from COVID-19. CDR3 sequence (DNA): TGTGCCAGCTCACCGACTAGCGGCTCCTACAATGAGCAGTTCTTC. It yields the protein CASSPTSGSYNEQFF.